The 22 T cell receptor beta chains below were found in one sample sequenced in a study of blood T cells in healthy people across ages. With a J-beta primer mix and a sample-barcoded 5' primer, a second PCR ran about 7 to 12 cycles. A single record per CDR3 protein comes from TCRdb applying MiXCR to the 5' RACE reads. Found here are about 840,000 distinct CDR3 sequences, almost 30% of them singletons; the top ten hold roughly a tenth. Another study also made use of these data, one on T cells of mothers and their children.

Sequencing was performed on blood. The receptor set was obtained from a woman aged 40 to 55 in good health.

There are many counts of this clonotype. The CDR3, as DNA: TGCAGTGCTAGAGGACGGCTAGCGGGGGGCCAAAGGAACGAGCAGTACTTC. Amino acids: CSARGRLAGGQRNEQYF. The V gene is TRBV20-1, the J gene TRBJ2-7; 11 bases line up with TRBD2. CDR1 is DFQATT and CDR2 is SNEGSKA in the germline V gene (reference sequence). This CDR3 has 17 residues. V shed 1 base and J 5 bases; nucleotides not matched to a gene: 13.

This clonotype was picked up a small number of times. The chain has TRBV27 and TRBJ2-3, with a weak D call TRBD1 (5 bases). Trimming removed 3 bases from V and 4 bases from J, with 14 bases in between. The CDR3 length is 15 residues. Germline V lookup: CDR1 MNHEY, CDR2 SMNVEV (reference sequence). The CDR3 loop is CASSFYQGEADTQYF. The DNA of the CDR3 is TGTGCCAGCAGTTTCTATCAGGGTGAGGCAGATACGCAGTATTTT.

The chain recombines TRBV4-3 with TRBJ2-2; D is unclear. CDR1 is LGHNA and CDR2 is YSLEER in the germline V gene. The CDR3 length is 15 residues. The V end lost 1 base, the J end lost 3 bases, and 9 bases lay between the germline ends. The CDR3 loop is CASSQVRHHTGELFF. In DNA form, the CDR3 reads TGCGCCAGCAGCCAAGTTCGGCATCACACCGGGGAGCTGTTTTTT.

The chain recombines TRBV20-1 with TRBJ1-5; D possibly corresponds to TRBD1 (5 bases). CDR3 length equals 14 residues. Trimming removed 3 bases at V and 2 bases at J, with 11 bases between. Germline V gene sequence: CDR1 DFQATT, CDR2 SNEGSKA (reference sequence). The CDR3 DNA reads TGCAGTGCTAGCGCACAGGCCCGCAATCAGCCCCAGCATTTT. Protein: CSASAQARNQPQHF.

To note about this clonotype: A much larger clone sits a single nucleotide away, making a read error possible. The chain uses TRBV7-6 and TRBJ2-4; 8 nucleotides match TRBD2. The DNA end is more similar to TRBJ2-7, so the J call may be wrong. Germline CDR1 and CDR2: SGHVS and FNYEAQ. This CDR3 has 13 residues. CDR3 bases: TGTGCCAGCAGCTCGGGACTAGGAGTCGAGCAGTACTTC. Its translation: CASSSGLGVEQYF.

A few counts support this clonotype. The chain carries TRBV5-1 and TRBJ1-4; 7 bases line up with TRBD1. Germline CDR1 reads SGHRS; CDR2 reads YFSETQ. The CDR3 length is 14 residues. V gave up 3 bases and J gave up 8 bases; unmatched junction bases: 7. The CDR3 is CASSSQGGLEKLFF. For the CDR3, the DNA is TGCGCCAGCAGCTCCCAGGGGGGGCTAGAAAAACTGTTTTTT.

The CDR3 sequence: CASSDSRGFSYEQYF. CDR3 DNA: TGTGCCAGCAGTGACTCTAGAGGGTTCTCCTACGAGCAGTACTTC. J is TRBJ2-4 and V is TRBV6-4, with a possible D match to TRBD2 (5 bases). The DNA end is more similar to TRBJ2-7, so the J call may be wrong. The CDR3 loop spans 15 amino acids. CDR1 is MRHNA, CDR2 SNTAGT, per germline.

The sample holds a few counts of this clonotype. This chain uses TRBV6-2 or TRBV6-3 with TRBJ2-1; 8 bases align to TRBD2. CDR1 is MNHEY and CDR2 is SVGEGT in the germline V gene. The CDR3 consists of 14 residues. V shed 6 bases and J 6 bases; nucleotides not matched to a gene: 7. The CDR3: CASRTGGLGNEQFF. The DNA for the CDR3 is TGTGCCAGCAGAACGGGGGGGCTGGGCAATGAGCAGTTCTTC.

There are a few counts of this clonotype. V and J are TRBV5-1 and TRBJ1-1; D is possibly TRBD1 (5 bases). CDR1 and CDR2 (germline): SGHRS, YFSETQ. V shed 10 bases and J shed 1 base, with 23 bases lying between them. This CDR3 has 16 residues. DNA of the CDR3: TGCGCCGGCACCTTGGGCCCCGCGGGGGGGAACACTGAAGCTTTCTTT. This sequence encodes CAGTLGPAGGNTEAFF.

The chain carries TRBV7-3 and TRBJ2-5; D may be TRBD1 (6 bases). This CDR3 comprises 13 residues. The germline gives CDR1 SGHTA, CDR2 FQGTGA. V lost 2 bases and J 7 bases, leaving 11 bases between the germline ends. The CDR3 nucleotides read TGTGCCAGCAGCTTATGGCGAGGGGGGACCCAGTACTTC. It is translated as CASSLWRGGTQYF.

The chain has TRBV7-9 and TRBJ1-1, with D tentatively TRBD1 (5 bases). Trimming took off 1 base at V and 1 base at J, with 10 bases between the two ends. Germline V CDR1 and CDR2: SEHNR, FQNEAQ (reference sequence). The CDR3 is 15 amino acids. The CDR3 coding sequence is TGTGCCAGCAGCTTAGTCCGGGACCCGAACACTGAAGCTTTCTTT. Amino acid sequence: CASSLVRDPNTEAFF.

The gene calls are TRBV20-1 and TRBJ2-6; D remains ambiguous. From germline, CDR1 is DFQATT and CDR2 SNEGSKA (reference sequence). This CDR3 is built from 17 residues. The germline V and J ends were trimmed by 2 bases and 0 bases, with 14 bases remaining between them. The chain's CDR3 is CSARSANSNSGANVLTF. Written as DNA, the CDR3 is TGCAGTGCTAGAAGCGCCAACAGCAACTCTGGGGCCAACGTCCTGACTTTC.

This clonotype was seen at least ten times. The chain joins TRBV30 to TRBJ2-7; TRBD2 is a possible D gene (5 bases). The germline V and J ends were trimmed by 5 bases and 5 bases, with 10 bases remaining between them. Germline CDR1 and CDR2: GTSNPN and SVGIG (reference sequence). The CDR3 runs to 11 residues. The CDR3 reads CAWGVGDEQYF. CDR3 nucleotide sequence: TGTGCCTGGGGGGTCGGGGACGAGCAGTACTTC.

This chain uses TRBV15 with TRBJ2-3, with 8 bases matching TRBD2. V was pared by 8 bases and J by 4 bases, with 8 bases of the junction left unmatched. CDR3 size: 14 residues. Germline-derived CDR1 and CDR2 are LNHNV and YYDKDF (reference sequence). DNA of the CDR3: TGTGCCACCCTAGAGCGGGGGAGATCAGATACGCAGTATTTT. Its protein product is CATLERGRSDTQYF.

V and J are TRBV12-3 or TRBV12-4 and TRBJ1-5; TRBD1 agrees at 8 bases. There are 14 residues in the CDR3. The V segment lost 5 bases and the J segment 5 bases; nucleotides outside the gene matches: 5. The CDR3 sequence is CASSRDRGHQPQHF. The CDR3 coding sequence is TGTGCCAGCAGTAGAGACAGGGGTCATCAGCCCCAGCATTTT.

This clonotype was counted a few times. The chain employs TRBV2 and TRBJ1-4, with a weak D call TRBD1 (5 bases). In germline, CDR1 is SNHLY, CDR2 FYNNEI. The V end was cut by 8 bases, the J end by 5 bases, with 12 bases between. This CDR3 is 13 amino acids long. The CDR3 sequence is CASGDGGNEKLFF. The CDR3, as DNA: TGTGCCAGCGGGGACGGTGGAAATGAAAAACTGTTTTTT.

This chain connects TRBV20-1 to TRBJ2-7, with 8 bases that match TRBD2. V shed 4 bases, J shed 6 bases, and the junction held 14 bases outside the gene matches. The CDR3 contains 15 residues. Germline V gives CDR1 DFQATT, CDR2 SNEGSKA (reference sequence). The CDR3 nucleotides read TGCAGTGCTATGAAGGCTAGCGGGCCCTGGGGCGAGCAGTACTTC. This gives the protein CSAMKASGPWGEQYF.

The chain joins TRBV5-1 to TRBJ2-3, with D tentatively TRBD2 (5 bases). Germline CDR1 is SGHRS and CDR2 is YFSETQ. V gave up 2 bases and J gave up 0 bases, with 7 bases separating them. The CDR3 contains 14 residues. The CDR3 DNA reads TGCGCCAGCAGCTTTGAGCGGAGCACAGATACGCAGTATTTT. Its translation: CASSFERSTDTQYF.

This clonotype was found many times. V and J are TRBV7-2 and TRBJ1-2, with TRBD1 identical over 8 bases. This CDR3 is built from 14 residues. CDR1 is SGHTA and CDR2 is FQGNSA in the germline V gene. V shed 1 base and J 7 bases; nucleotides not matched to a gene: 5. The CDR3 loop reads CASSLDWTGLGYTF. The CDR3 coding sequence is TGTGCCAGCAGCTTAGACTGGACAGGGCTTGGCTACACCTTC.

The table lists this clonotype with a few counts. A clone one base away is much larger, so this may be a read error. The rearrangement links TRBV7-3 to TRBJ2-5, with a possible D match to TRBD2 (6 bases). Germline V lookup: CDR1 SGHTA, CDR2 FQGTGA. The V gene lost 2 bases and the J gene lost 11 bases, with 21 bases spanning the gap. CDR3 length: 15 amino acids. The DNA of the CDR3 is TGTGCCAGCAGCTTAGGGTCTAGCTGGCGGGATGAGCAGTACTTC. It encodes CASSLGSSWRDEQYF.

This clonotype occurred many times. The rearrangement links TRBV5-1 to TRBJ2-1; D remains unclear. V lost 0 bases to trimming and J lost 3 bases, with 10 bases between them. Looked up from germline, CDR1 is SGHRS and CDR2 is YFSETQ. This CDR3 has 15 residues. CDR3 protein: CASSLEARSYNEQFF. The CDR3 DNA follows: TGCGCCAGCAGCTTGGAGGCCAGGAGCTACAATGAGCAGTTCTTC.

The CDR3 loop reads CASSQRDNVDTQYF. In DNA form, the CDR3 reads TGTGCCAGCAGCCAACGGGACAACGTAGATACGCAGTATTTT. The genes are TRBV14 and TRBJ2-3; possibly TRBD1 for D (6 bases). In germline, CDR1 is SGHDN, CDR2 FVKESK. The CDR3 totals 14 residues. The germline V and J ends were trimmed by 2 bases and 5 bases, with 11 bases remaining between them.